The entry below gives a single TCR beta chain sequence along with its context. The target antigen is unknown. Trimming took 7 bases from V and 7 from J; bases not matched to a gene: 13. The germline CDR1 and CDR2 sequences are SGHTA and FQGNSA. The CDR3 is 16 amino acids. This sample is part of a study of T cell repertoires in cytomegalovirus infection. TCRdb re-analysed the reads in MiXCR, keeping a single row per CDR3 protein. The sample lists more than 250,000 distinct CDR3 sequences, 20% to 25% occurring once. The sequence was obtained from a human donor in good health (CMV status not recorded). Some clones in this sample may be carry-over from other donors' samples. V and J are TRBV7-2 and TRBJ2-1; 10 nucleotides match TRBD1. This sample comprised cultured PBMCs, obtained from culture after CMV antigen stimulation. The CDR3 protein is CASTEPGQGRTNEQFF. The CDR3 DNA is TGTGCCAGCACCGAGCCGGGACAGGGGAGGACGAATGAGCAGTTCTTC.